Listed below are T cell receptor beta chains from one sample, sequenced in a study of T cell responses to AZD1222 COVID-19 vaccine. The protocol was immunoSEQ multiplex PCR, while the TCRdb copy is restricted to in-frame clones and leaves out a portion. The table has approximately 130,000 clones, roughly 88% seen once. Source: peripheral blood, taken 28 days after the second AZD1222 dose. These receptors came from an adult who received the AZD1222 COVID-19 vaccine. Each CDR3 is given with its conserved first and last residue. D genes are given only for firm matches. The listing skips clone size in some rows; elsewhere it reads once, few, many or a size class.

>-|TRBV6-5|TRBJ2-7|TRBD2
CASRSGLAGAQYF
TGTGCCAGCAGATCGGGACTAGCGGGAGCTCAGTACTTC
>-|TRBV7-8|TRBJ2-3|TRBD1
CASSYGQGGSTDTQYF
TGTGCCAGCAGCTACGGACAGGGGGGGAGCACAGATACGCAGTATTTT
>-|TRBV7-8|TRBJ2-7|TRBD1
CASSLAHGQGEVEQYF
TGTGCCAGCAGCTTAGCCCACGGACAGGGGGAGGTCGAGCAGTACTTC
>once|TRBV11-2|TRBJ2-7|-
CASSPALTGFYEQYF
TGTGCCAGCAGCCCGGCCCTTACAGGTTTCTACGAGCAGTACTTC
>-|TRBV2|TRBJ2-2|-
CASTGKRSPGELFF
TGTGCCAGCACTGGGAAGCGGAGTCCCGGGGAGCTGTTTTTT
>-|TRBV5-4|TRBJ1-1|-
CASSFGIMNTEAFF
TGTGCCAGCAGCTTCGGAATCATGAACACTGAAGCTTTCTTT
>few|TRBV11-3|TRBJ2-3|-
CASTGFSDTQYF
TGTGCCAGCACAGGGTTCTCAGATACGCAGTATTTT
>-|TRBV2|TRBJ2-7|-
CASRDSGGGYEQYF
TGTGCCAGCAGGGATAGCGGAGGCGGGTACGAGCAGTACTTC
>-|TRBV2|TRBJ2-5|-
CASSGPFSSGPMYF
TGTGCCAGCAGCGGACCATTTTCCAGCGGGCCGATGTACTTC
>once|TRBV5-4|TRBJ2-3|-
CASRVAGSTDTQYF
TGTGCCAGCAGAGTTGCGGGGAGCACGGATACGCAGTATTTT
>-|TRBV5-1|TRBJ2-7|TRBD1
CASSSRDRSYEQYF
TGCGCCAGCAGCTCCCGGGACAGGTCCTACGAGCAGTACTTC
>-|TRBV29-1|TRBJ1-1|TRBD1
CSVDGQGQSRREAFF
TGCAGCGTCGATGGACAGGGGCAGTCGCGGCGCGAAGCTTTCTTT
>-|TRBV9|TRBJ2-3|TRBD2
CASSLGLAGAMSTDTQYF
TGTGCCAGCAGCCTCGGACTAGCGGGGGCCATGAGCACAGATACGCAGTATTTT
>-|TRBV19|TRBJ1-5|-
CASTTLQGQPQHF
TGTGCCAGTACCACCCTTCAGGGACAGCCCCAGCATTTT
>-|TRBV9|TRBJ1-5|TRBD1
CASSLGQGLLGPQHF
TGTGCCAGCTCCTTGGGACAGGGGCTTTTAGGGCCCCAGCATTTT
>-|TRBV4-3|TRBJ1-2|-
CASSQGQNYGYTF
TGCGCCAGCAGCCAAGGGCAAAACTATGGCTACACCTTC
>-|TRBV19|TRBJ1-6|-
CASSIEKTVITLHF
TGTGCCAGTAGTATAGAGAAAACAGTTATCACCCTCCACTTT
>-|TRBV2|TRBJ1-3|TRBD1
CASSERGTGLGTIYF
TGTGCCAGCAGTGAACGGGGGACAGGGCTGGGCACCATATATTTT
>-|TRBV9|TRBJ1-6|-
CASSVARANSPLHF
TGTGCCAGCAGCGTAGCCAGGGCTAATTCACCCCTCCACTTT
>-|TRBV4-3|TRBJ1-3|-
CASSQDRINSGNTIYF
TGCGCCAGCAGCCAAGATCGTATAAACTCTGGAAACACCATATATTTT
>few|TRBV29-1|TRBJ1-4|-
CSGSVGGYEKLFF
TGCAGCGGATCCGTAGGGGGATATGAAAAACTGTTTTTT
>-|TRBV6-5|TRBJ2-7|TRBD2
CASSYSSGTRTYEQYF
TGTGCCAGCAGTTACTCATCCGGGACTAGAACCTACGAGCAGTACTTC
>-|TRBV9|TRBJ2-3|TRBD1
CASSLGTGLNTQYF
TGTGCCAGCAGCCTCGGGACAGGGCTGAATACGCAGTATTTT
>-|TRBV3-1/TRBV3-2|TRBJ1-6|-
CASSPSDSPLHF
TGTGCCAGCAGCCCGAGCGATTCACCCCTCCACTTT
>-|TRBV11-1|TRBJ1-2|-
CASSPGRGSGYTF
TGTGCCAGCAGCCCCGGCAGGGGATCTGGCTACACCTTC